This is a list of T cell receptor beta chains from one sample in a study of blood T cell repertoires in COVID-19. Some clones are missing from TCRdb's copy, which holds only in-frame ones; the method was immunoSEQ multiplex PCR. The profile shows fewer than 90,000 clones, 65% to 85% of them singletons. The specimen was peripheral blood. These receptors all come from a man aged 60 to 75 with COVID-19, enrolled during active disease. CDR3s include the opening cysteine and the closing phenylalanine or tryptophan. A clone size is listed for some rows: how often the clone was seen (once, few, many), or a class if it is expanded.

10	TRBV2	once	CASSREKLFF
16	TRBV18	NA	CASSLGLAGVIGELFF
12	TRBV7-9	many	CASSSDSPEAFF
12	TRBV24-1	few	CATSDGHVPQHF
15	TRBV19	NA	CASSIDRTGNQPQHF
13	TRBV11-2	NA	CASSLTRVNEQFF
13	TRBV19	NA	CASSPGQGYGYTF
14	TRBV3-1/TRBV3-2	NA	CASSHAAADTEAFF
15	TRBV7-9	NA	CASRAGQGRYFTLHF
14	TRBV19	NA	CASGTGSLTDTQYF
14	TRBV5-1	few	CASSLGGSHNEQFF
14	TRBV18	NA	CASSPYRDNLEQFF
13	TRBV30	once	CAWSGSYNSPLHF
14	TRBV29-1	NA	CSVLSARSSYEQYF
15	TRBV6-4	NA	CASSVSMEGSHGYTF
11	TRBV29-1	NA	CSAGDISPLHF
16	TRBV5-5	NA	CASTTGDSSSGNTIYF
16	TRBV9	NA	CASSMPAGGQTGELFF
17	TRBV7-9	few	CASTYDGTGVFGYGYTF
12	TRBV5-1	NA	CASSLDGEPQHF
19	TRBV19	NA	CASSILGRVFSGANTEAFF
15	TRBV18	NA	CASSPSREGESGYTF
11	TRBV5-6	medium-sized	CASSRVYEQYF
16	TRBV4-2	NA	CASSQASTGTNYGYTF
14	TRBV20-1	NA	CSASPGTEIDTQYF